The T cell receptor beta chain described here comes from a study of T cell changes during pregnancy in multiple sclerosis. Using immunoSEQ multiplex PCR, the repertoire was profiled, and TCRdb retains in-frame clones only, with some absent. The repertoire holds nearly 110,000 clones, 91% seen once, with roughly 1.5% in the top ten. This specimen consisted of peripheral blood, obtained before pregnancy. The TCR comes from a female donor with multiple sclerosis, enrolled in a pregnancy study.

CDR3 protein: CASSPGTGAFSNQPQHF. In DNA form, the CDR3 reads TGTGCCAGCAGTCCCGGGACAGGGGCGTTTAGCAATCAGCCCCAGCATTTT. J is TRBJ1-5 and V is TRBV27; the match to TRBD1 covers 10 bases. The V and J ends lost 5 bases and 0 bases, in that order; junction bases with no gene match: 7. CDR1 is MNHEY, CDR2 SMNVEV, per germline (reference sequence). This CDR3 has 17 residues.